One sample yielded the 7 T cell receptor beta chains listed below, sequenced in a study of blood T cell repertoires in COVID-19. Using immunoSEQ multiplex PCR, the repertoire was profiled, and TCRdb retains in-frame clones only, with some absent. The table lists 200,000 to 300,000 clones, around 87% of them singletons. Sequenced material: peripheral blood. These receptors originate from a woman aged 55-69 years with COVID-19, enrolled during active disease.

The chain links TRBV19 to TRBJ2-1; 13 nucleotides agree with TRBD2. Trimming at V came to 10 bases and at J to 14 bases, leaving 5 bases not matched to a gene. Germline-derived CDR1 and CDR2 are LNHDA and SQIVND (reference sequence). There are 11 residues in the CDR3. The CDR3 nucleotides read TGTGCCACAAAACTAGCGGGGGGGGAGTTCTTC. It yields the protein CATKLAGGEFF.

J is TRBJ2-7 and V is TRBV28, with 9 positions matching TRBD2. In germline, CDR1 is MDHEN, CDR2 SYDVKM. With V trimmed by 5 bases and J by 3 bases, 8 bases remained unmatched. The length of the CDR3 is 15 residues. The DNA for the CDR3 is TGTGCCAGCAGTCCACCCGGGACTAGCAGCTACGAGCAGTACTTC. Protein product: CASSPPGTSSYEQYF. The full variable domain, in which reference TRBV28 and TRBJ2-7 provide the parts outside the CDR3, is DVKVTQSSRYLVKRTGEKVFLECVQDMDHENMFWYRQDPGLGLRLIYFSYDVKMKEKGDIPEGYSVSREKKERFSLILESASTNQTSMYLCASSPPGTSSYEQYFGPGTRLTVT.

The chain carries TRBV30 and TRBJ2-5; D unclear. Per the germline V gene, CDR1 is GTSNPN and CDR2 is SVGIG (reference sequence). V was pared by 2 bases and J by 4 bases, with 5 bases between. The CDR3 is made up of 11 amino acids. CDR3 residues: CAWSHLETQYF. CDR3 DNA sequence: TGTGCCTGGAGTCATTTAGAGACCCAGTACTTC.

The chain couples TRBV9 to TRBJ2-1, with a tentative D call TRBD2 (5 bases). Trimming shortened V by 0 bases and J by 0 bases, and 13 bases separated the two germline ends. The CDR3 runs to 17 residues. Germline CDR1 is SGDLS and CDR2 is YYNGEE. CDR3 amino acids: CASSVVGSVTSYNEQFF. Here the CDR3 DNA reads TGTGCCAGCAGCGTAGTTGGTAGCGTGACCTCCTACAATGAGCAGTTCTTC. Full variable domain (missing parts from reference TRBV9 and TRBJ2-1): DSGVTQTPKHLITATGQRVTLRCSPRSGDLSVYWYQQSLDQGLQFLIQYYNGEERAKGNILERFSAQQFPDLHSELNLSSLELGDSALYFCASSVVGSVTSYNEQFFGPGTRLTVL.

The chain joins TRBV27 to TRBJ2-3, with D possibly TRBD2 on 5 matching bases. Trimming took off 7 bases at V and 1 base at J, with 9 bases between the two ends. Germline V gives CDR1 MNHEY, CDR2 SMNVEV (reference sequence). The CDR3 has 13 amino acids. The CDR3 region has the DNA TGTGCCAGCAAGCGGAGTGGCACAGATACGCAGTATTTT. This encodes CASKRSGTDTQYF.

This rearrangement joins TRBV7-2 to TRBJ1-2; 7 nucleotides match TRBD1. Per the germline V gene, CDR1 is SGHTA and CDR2 is FQGNSA. There are 14 residues in the CDR3. V dropped 5 bases and J dropped 2; count of bases not matched to a gene: 5. The CDR3 sequence: CASSTDRANYGYTF. CDR3 nucleotide sequence: TGTGCCAGCAGCACCGACAGGGCGAACTATGGCTACACCTTC. The entire variable domain, with the rest obtained from reference TRBV7-2 and TRBJ1-2, is as follows: GAGVSQSPSNKVTEKGKDVELRCDPISGHTALYWYRQSLGQGLEFLIYFQGNSAPDKSGLPSDRFSAERTGGSVSTLTIQRTQQEDSAVYLCASSTDRANYGYTFGSGTRLTVV.

This clone came up once. CDR3: CASSVDPANYGYTF. The DNA of the CDR3 is TGTGCCAGCAGCGTAGATCCAGCTAACTATGGCTACACCTTC. This sequence joins TRBV9 and TRBJ1-2; unclear D gene. V was clipped by 0 bases and J by 0 bases, with 6 bases between them. This CDR3 is 14 amino acids long. CDR1 is SGDLS, CDR2 YYNGEE, per germline.